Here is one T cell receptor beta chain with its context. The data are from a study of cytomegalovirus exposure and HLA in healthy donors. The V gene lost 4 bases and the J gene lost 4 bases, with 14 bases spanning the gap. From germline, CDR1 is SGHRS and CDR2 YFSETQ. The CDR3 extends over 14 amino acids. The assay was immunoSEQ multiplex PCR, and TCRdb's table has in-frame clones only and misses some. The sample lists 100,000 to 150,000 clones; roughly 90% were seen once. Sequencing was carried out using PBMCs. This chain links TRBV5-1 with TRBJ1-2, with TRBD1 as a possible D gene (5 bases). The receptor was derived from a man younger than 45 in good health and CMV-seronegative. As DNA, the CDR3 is TGCGCCAGCAGCCTCCATGACAGCAGCTATGGCTACACCTTC. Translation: CASSLHDSSYGYTF. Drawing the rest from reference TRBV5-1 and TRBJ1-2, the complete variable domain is KAGVTQTPRYLIKTRGQQVTLSCSPISGHRSVSWYQQTPGQGLQFLFEYFSETQRNKGNFPGRFSGRQFSNSRSEMNVSTLELGDSALYLCASSLHDSSYGYTFGSGTRLTVV.